One sample yielded the 29 T cell receptor beta chains listed below, sequenced in a study of T-cell reconstitution after alpha-beta-depleted transplantation in children. A TCRbeta library incorporating unique molecular identifiers was prepared. TCRdb called the PCR reads again in MiXCR, with one record for every CDR3 protein. The table lists 190,000 or so distinct CDR3 sequences, about 6.8% of them singletons. The material sequenced was PBMCs from the stem cell graft donor, taken from the stem cell graft. Source of these receptors: a human donor who donated a stem cell graft to a child with Wiskott-Aldrich syndrome.

This clonotype was found many times. The genes are TRBV20-1 and TRBJ2-3; the D is unclear. Germline CDR1 is DFQATT and CDR2 is SNEGSKA (reference sequence). The CDR3 length is 14 residues. V was shortened by 5 bases and J by 1 base, with 13 bases between the two germline ends. In DNA, the CDR3 is TGCAGTGCTCACCCGGCTGTTGGCACAGATACGCAGTATTTT. Residues: CSAHPAVGTDTQYF.

Notes on this clonotype: A read error may explain this, as a much larger clone is one base away. The chain carries TRBV6-1 and TRBJ2-1, with D perhaps matching TRBD2 (6 bases). Germline V CDR1 and CDR2: MNHNS, SASEGT. The CDR3 spans 16 residues. V was cut by 8 bases and J by 4 bases, with 21 bases left in between. For the CDR3, the DNA is TGTGCCAGCCGTCCCCCTCGGGAAGGAGGGTACAATGAGCAGTTCTTC. Amino acid sequence: CASRPPREGGYNEQFF.

The table lists this clonotype with many counts. The chain's CDR3 is CASSPRTGTNTEAFF. As DNA, the CDR3 is TGTGCCAGCAGCCCGCGGACAGGGACGAACACTGAAGCTTTCTTT. The V gene is TRBV7-8, the J gene TRBJ1-1; 8 bases match TRBD1. The CDR3 has 15 amino acids. With 5 bases clipped from V and 1 base from J, the junction kept 6 bases outside the gene matches. The germline V gene encodes CDR1 SGHVS and CDR2 FQNEAQ.

This clonotype was counted ten times or more. The V gene is TRBV12-3 or TRBV12-4, the J gene TRBJ2-1, with D unresolved. Deletions cut 4 bases from V and 8 bases from J, with 9 bases between. The CDR3 loop spans 12 amino acids. The CDR3 bases are TGTGCCAGCAGTTCCGAACCCGATGAGCAGTTCTTC. Protein product: CASSSEPDEQFF.

This clonotype showed up many times. V gene TRBV7-9 combines with J gene TRBJ1-4; D is unresolved. The CDR3 spans 15 residues. V lost 0 bases and J 3 bases, leaving 8 bases between the germline ends. Germline V lookup: CDR1 SEHNR, CDR2 FQNEAQ (reference sequence). The CDR3 spells CASSLASRSNEKLFF. The CDR3 DNA reads TGTGCCAGCAGCTTAGCCTCTAGGTCTAATGAAAAACTGTTTTTT.

This clonotype was recorded at least ten times. The V and J genes are TRBV12-3 or TRBV12-4 and TRBJ1-1; D is undetermined. The CDR3 sequence is 12 residues long. Trimming pared 7 bases from V and 11 bases from J, leaving 17 bases between. The CDR3 loop is CASTSESSPAFF. The CDR3 region has the DNA TGTGCCAGCACTTCCGAGTCCAGCCCCGCTTTCTTT.

This clonotype was detected ten times or more. The CDR3 here is CASSLKTAAYEQYF. In DNA form, the CDR3 reads TGCGCCAGCAGCTTGAAGACAGCAGCCTACGAGCAGTACTTC. This chain joins TRBV5-1 and TRBJ2-7, with D tentatively TRBD1 (5 bases). The CDR3 covers 14 residues. V was shortened by 1 base and J by 2 bases, with 10 bases between the two germline ends. Germline assignment: CDR1 SGHRS and CDR2 YFSETQ. The full variable domain, in which reference TRBV5-1 and TRBJ2-7 provide the parts outside the CDR3, is KAGVTQTPRYLIKTRGQQVTLSCSPISGHRSVSWYQQTPGQGLQFLFEYFSETQRNKGNFPGRFSGRQFSNSRSEMNVSTLELGDSALYLCASSLKTAAYEQYFGPGTRLTVT.

Many counts were recorded for this clonotype. The chain employs TRBV7-2 and TRBJ2-1, with a weak D call TRBD1 (6 bases). V shed 5 bases and J shed 12 bases, with 11 bases lying between them. Germline V gene data show CDR1 as SGHTA and CDR2 as FQGNSA. The CDR3 contains 11 residues. The CDR3 loop reads CASSPQGRQFF. For the CDR3, the DNA is TGTGCCAGCAGCCCACAGGGTAGGCAGTTCTTC. The whole variable domain, filled in from reference TRBV7-2 and TRBJ2-1, reads GAGVSQSPSNKVTEKGKDVELRCDPISGHTALYWYRQSLGQGLEFLIYFQGNSAPDKSGLPSDRFSAERTGGSVSTLTIQRTQQEDSAVYLCASSPQGRQFFGPGTRLTVL.

This clonotype has a count of ten or more. The V gene is TRBV13, the J gene TRBJ2-7, with 11 bases aligning to TRBD1. The CDR3 runs to 15 residues. Germline CDR1 reads PRHDT; CDR2 reads FYEKMQ (reference sequence). V lost 5 bases to trimming and J lost 3 bases; unmatched junction nucleotides: 6. This chain's CDR3 is CASSTGGTGGYEQYF. CDR3 in DNA: TGTGCCAGCAGCACCGGGGGGACAGGGGGCTACGAGCAGTACTTC.

This clonotype came up many times. This rearrangement joins TRBV5-1 to TRBJ2-1, with D possibly matching TRBD1 (6 bases). The V gene lost 3 bases and the J gene lost 7 bases, with 8 bases spanning the gap. The CDR3 is 12 residues long. CDR1 is SGHRS and CDR2 is YFSETQ in the germline V gene. CDR3 amino acids: CASSSDSNEQFF. DNA of the CDR3: TGCGCCAGCAGCTCGGACAGTAATGAGCAGTTCTTC.

This clonotype was detected ten times or more. The genes are TRBV20-1 and TRBJ2-1; weak D call: TRBD1 (5 bases). From germline, CDR1 is DFQATT and CDR2 SNEGSKA (reference sequence). V was pared by 0 bases and J by 6 bases, with 12 bases between. This CDR3 region has 14 residues. The CDR3 region is CSARDRQGFNEQFF. DNA of the CDR3: TGCAGTGCTAGAGATCGGCAGGGTTTCAATGAGCAGTTCTTC.

In this sample, this clonotype turned up many times. V is TRBV20-1 and J is TRBJ1-1; 9 nucleotides align to TRBD1. The CDR3 spans 13 residues. Trimming at V came to 3 bases and at J to 8 bases, leaving 7 bases not matched to a gene. Germline loops: CDR1 DFQATT, CDR2 SNEGSKA (reference sequence). CDR3 amino acids: CSASLRQGEEAFF. The CDR3 DNA is TGCAGTGCTAGCCTTCGACAGGGGGAAGAAGCTTTCTTT.

This clonotype was detected ten times or more. V is TRBV5-1 and J is TRBJ2-5; 12 bases are shared with TRBD2. The CDR3 is made up of 15 amino acids. V was clipped by 8 bases and J by 5 bases; unmatched bases: 10. Germline V CDR1 and CDR2: SGHRS, YFSETQ. The CDR3 DNA follows: TGCGCCAGTCACAAGACTAGCGGGAGAATTGAGACCCAGTACTTC. Its translation: CASHKTSGRIETQYF.

The table lists this clonotype with many counts. The rearrangement uses TRBV27 and TRBJ2-7; TRBD2 agrees at 13 bases. The CDR3 has 16 residues. Trimming removed 5 bases from V and 2 bases from J; junction bases left unmatched: 6. The germline CDR1 and CDR2 sequences are MNHEY and SMNVEV (reference sequence). The CDR3 DNA is TGTGCCAGCAGTCCCCGGGGACTAGCGGGGACCTACGAGCAGTACTTC. It is translated as CASSPRGLAGTYEQYF.

This clonotype occurred many times. The chain has TRBV12-3 or TRBV12-4 and TRBJ2-7; D unresolved. V was trimmed by 3 bases and J by 4 bases, leaving 13 bases between them. The CDR3 covers 14 residues. The CDR3 coding sequence is TGTGCCAGCAGTTTGGCACAGACCCGTTACGAGCAGTACTTC. Translated: CASSLAQTRYEQYF.

The V call is TRBV7-9, the J call TRBJ2-2, with 9 bases fitting TRBD1. With V trimmed by 5 bases and J by 5 bases, 12 bases remained unmatched. The germline CDR1 and CDR2 sequences are SEHNR and FQNEAQ (reference sequence). The CDR3 contains 17 residues. As DNA, the CDR3 is TGTGCCAGCAGCCCTCGATCTCGACAGGGGGATACCGGGGAGCTGTTTTTT. Translated: CASSPRSRQGDTGELFF.

This clonotype was seen repeatedly, ten times or more. The rearrangement links TRBV12-3 or TRBV12-4 to TRBJ2-1; 7 bases line up with TRBD2. CDR3 length: 14 amino acids. The J segment lost 0 bases and the V segment lost 8 bases, leaving 4 bases of the junction unmatched. CDR3 bases: TGTGCCAGCGCCCGGACTAGCTCCTACAATGAGCAGTTCTTC. Amino acid sequence: CASARTSSYNEQFF.

V and J are TRBV18 and TRBJ1-1; perhaps TRBD1 as D (6 bases). V lost 6 bases, J lost 4 bases, and 15 bases lay in between. The CDR3 has 14 residues. Germline V gene data show CDR1 as KGHSH and CDR2 as LQKENI. Written as DNA, the CDR3 is TGTGCCAGCTCCTCGGACAGCCCCAGCACTGAAGCTTTCTTT. This gives the protein CASSSDSPSTEAFF. Looking up the rest from reference TRBV18 and TRBJ1-1 gives the full variable domain: NAGVMQNPRHLVRRRGQEARLRCSPMKGHSHVYWYRQLPEEGLKFMVYLQKENIIDESGMPKERFSAEFPKEGPSILRIQQVVRGDSAAYFCASSSDSPSTEAFFGQGTRLTVV.

Ten or more counts support this clonotype. This chain uses TRBV10-3 with TRBJ1-1; D gene ambiguous. The germline gives CDR1 ENHRY, CDR2 SYGVKD. V was cut by 1 base and J by 1 base, with 10 bases left in between. The CDR3 is 15 amino acids. This chain's CDR3 is CAISELWEGNTEAFF. In DNA form, the CDR3 reads TGTGCCATCAGTGAGTTATGGGAGGGGAACACTGAAGCTTTCTTT.

This clonotype was picked up many times. This rearrangement joins TRBV4-3 to TRBJ1-5; D is undetermined. The CDR3 is 15 amino acids. The germline V gene encodes CDR1 LGHNA and CDR2 YSLEER. Trimming took off 0 bases at V and 6 bases at J, with 12 bases between the two ends. The CDR3 DNA reads as TGCGCCAGCAGCCAAGATTTGGCGCCGGCTCAGCCCCAGCATTTT. Translation gives CASSQDLAPAQPQHF.

As regards this clonotype: This may arise from a read error, as a much more abundant clone is one base away. The V gene is TRBV12-3 or TRBV12-4, the J gene TRBJ2-5; D ambiguous. This CDR3 is 11 amino acids long. V gave up 6 bases and J gave up 5 bases, with 7 bases separating them. CDR3 protein: CASRQLETQYF. The CDR3 DNA follows: TGTGCCAGCAGGCAACTTGAGACCCAGTACTTC.

The rearrangement joins TRBV12-3 or TRBV12-4 to TRBJ2-7, with 9 bases aligning to TRBD1. The CDR3 is made up of 18 amino acids. CDR3 DNA: TGTACCTGCAGTTTTAGCAGCTGGCTCCGGGACAGGGCCTCCGAGCAGTACTTC. Amino acid sequence: CTCSFSSWLRDRASEQYF.

This clonotype came up many times. The chain has TRBV5-1 and TRBJ2-1, with a tentative D call TRBD1 (5 bases). Per germline, CDR1 SGHRS and CDR2 YFSETQ. V was cut by 0 bases and J by 5 bases, with 18 bases left in between. There are 17 residues in the CDR3. This CDR3 is CASSLAGGSDINNEQFF. The CDR3 region has the DNA TGCGCCAGCAGCTTGGCCGGTGGTTCGGACATTAACAATGAGCAGTTCTTC.

This clonotype was counted at least ten times. The gene calls are TRBV5-1 and TRBJ2-1, with D possibly being TRBD1 (6 bases). The CDR3 contains 14 residues. Germline CDR1 reads SGHRS; CDR2 reads YFSETQ. V was cut by 3 bases and J by 3 bases, with 10 bases left in between. The CDR3 is CASSSGQNYNEQFF. CDR3 sequence (DNA): TGCGCCAGCAGCTCAGGACAGAACTACAATGAGCAGTTCTTC.

This clonotype was observed at least ten times. V gene TRBV2 combines with J gene TRBJ2-1; 7 bases align to TRBD2. The CDR3 length is 14 residues. Germline values: CDR1 SNHLY, CDR2 FYNNEI. V lost 8 bases to trimming and J lost 2 bases; unmatched junction nucleotides: 6. The CDR3 region is CASGGGGTYNEQFF. The CDR3 DNA sequence: TGTGCCAGCGGCGGGGGAGGGACCTACAATGAGCAGTTCTTC.

In its sample, this clonotype was seen many times. V gene TRBV7-2 combines with J gene TRBJ2-7, with TRBD1 matching over 9 bases. The CDR3 is 15 residues long. Germline V gene sequence: CDR1 SGHTA, CDR2 FQGNSA. V lost 2 bases, J lost 5 bases, and 7 bases stayed unmatched. The CDR3: CASSLTGTGRNEQYF. CDR3 sequence (DNA): TGTGCCAGCAGCTTAACCGGGACAGGGCGCAACGAGCAGTACTTC.

Many counts were recorded for this clonotype. The V gene is TRBV29-1, the J gene TRBJ2-1; 11 nucleotides line up with TRBD2. V dropped 6 bases and J dropped 0; count of bases not matched to a gene: 7. Germline assignment: CDR1 SQVTM and CDR2 ANQGSEA. This CDR3 has 16 residues. The chain's CDR3 is CSVEIAGGSSYNEQFF. The CDR3 DNA reads as TGCAGCGTGGAAATAGCGGGAGGGAGCTCCTACAATGAGCAGTTCTTC.

This clonotype was seen at least ten times. The rearrangement joins TRBV29-1 to TRBJ2-7; 8 bases fit TRBD1. Unmatched junction bases numbered 3, after V lost 5 bases and J lost 3 bases. Germline loops: CDR1 SQVTM, CDR2 ANQGSEA. This CDR3 is 12 amino acids long. The CDR3 DNA reads as TGCAGCGTTCGACAGGGGCGCTACGAGCAGTACTTC. This gives the protein CSVRQGRYEQYF.

In this sample, this clonotype turned up many times. The chain combines TRBV5-1 with TRBJ2-7, with TRBD1 identical over 10 bases. CDR3 length equals 15 residues. J was trimmed by 5 bases and V by 4 bases; bases with no gene match: 9. Germline CDR1 and CDR2: SGHRS and YFSETQ. The CDR3 region is CASSKPGQGYHEQYF. Here the CDR3 DNA reads TGCGCCAGCAGCAAACCGGGACAGGGGTACCACGAGCAGTACTTC. The full variable domain, its missing parts supplied by reference TRBV5-1 and TRBJ2-7, is KAGVTQTPRYLIKTRGQQVTLSCSPISGHRSVSWYQQTPGQGLQFLFEYFSETQRNKGNFPGRFSGRQFSNSRSEMNVSTLELGDSALYLCASSKPGQGYHEQYFGPGTRLTVT.